The source of this T cell receptor beta chain is a study of blood T cell repertoires in COVID-19. Here immunoSEQ multiplex PCR was the method, and the copy in TCRdb shows in-frame clones only, minus some. The sample carries around 75,000 clones, roughly 80% recorded once. This clone was seen a single time. The CDR3 has 15 residues. Per germline, CDR1 MNHEY and CDR2 SMNVEV (reference sequence). With V trimmed by 3 bases and J by 6 bases, 8 bases remained unmatched. J is TRBJ1-5 and V is TRBV27; 7 positions match TRBD1. Sample: peripheral blood. This clonotype originated in a man aged 50-60 years with COVID-19, enrolled during active disease. As DNA, the CDR3 is TGTGCCAGCAGTTTTGAAAGGGGGCACGGTCAGCCCCAGCATTTT. Translation gives CASSFERGHGQPQHF.